These T cell receptor beta chains were read from a single sample in a study of cytomegalovirus exposure and HLA in healthy donors. Libraries were prepared by immunoSEQ multiplex PCR; TCRdb keeps only in-frame clonotypes and omits some of them. This table has roughly 250,000 clones, 85% to 90% appearing once. The material sequenced was PBMCs. These receptors all come from a man aged 18 to 30 in good health and CMV-seronegative. Each CDR3 is given with its conserved first and last residue. A D gene is named only where the DNA matches it firmly. Clone size is stated in some rows and not others, as once, few, many or a class when expanded.

CASSVRGSSYEQYF | TGTGCCAGCAGTGTCCGCGGCAGCTCCTACGAGCAGTACTTC | TRBJ2-7 | TRBV2 | - | -
CASSFRLAGTDTQYF | TGTGCCAGCAGTTTCCGACTAGCGGGCACAGATACGCAGTATTTT | TRBJ2-3 | TRBV27 | TRBD2 | -
CASGLTTGLNTGELFF | TGTGCTAGTGGTTTGACGACAGGGCTCAACACCGGGGAGCTGTTTTTT | TRBJ2-2 | TRBV12-5 | TRBD1 | -
CASSSDLSSYNEQFF | TGTGCCAGCAGCTCCGACTTGAGCTCCTACAATGAGCAGTTCTTC | TRBJ2-1 | TRBV7-2 | - | -
CASSQVGATPQHF | TGCGCCAGCAGCCAAGTGGGGGCAACCCCCCAGCATTTT | TRBJ1-5 | TRBV4-1 | - | -
CASSSIPGRDEQFF | TGTGCCAGCAGCTCAATCCCTGGCAGGGATGAGCAGTTCTTC | TRBJ2-1 | TRBV7-3 | - | once
CAWSQGLSNQPQHF | TGTGCCTGGAGTCAGGGGCTAAGCAATCAGCCCCAGCATTTT | TRBJ1-5 | TRBV30 | - | few
CASSLFAQGYEKLFF | TGTGCCAGCAGTTTATTTGCCCAGGGGTATGAAAAACTGTTTTTT | TRBJ1-4 | TRBV28 | - | -
CASSINLGPVEQYF | TGTGCCAGTAGTATTAACCTGGGCCCTGTCGAGCAGTACTTC | TRBJ2-7 | TRBV19 | - | -
CASSPDGTDYGYTF | TGTGCCAGCAGCCCGGACGGGACAGACTATGGCTACACCTTC | TRBJ1-2 | TRBV14 | TRBD1 | -
CASSPTLAANREKLFF | TGTGCCAGCAGCCCCACTCTTGCGGCGAATCGTGAAAAACTGTTTTTT | TRBJ1-4 | TRBV7-2 | - | once
CASSQGGDADTQYF | TGCGCCAGCAGCCAAGGAGGTGACGCGGATACGCAGTATTTT | TRBJ2-3 | TRBV4-3 | - | -
CASSTGQMRQETQYF | TGCGCCAGCAGCACGGGACAGATGAGACAAGAGACCCAGTACTTC | TRBJ2-5 | TRBV5-1 | TRBD1 | once
CASSLGQKYGYTF | TGTGCCAGCAGCTTAGGACAGAAGTATGGCTACACCTTC | TRBJ1-2 | TRBV7-2 | - | once
CASSYFRGEAFF | TGTGCCAGCAGTTACTTCAGGGGGGAAGCTTTCTTT | TRBJ1-1 | TRBV6-5 | TRBD1 | -
CASSRDRGNSPLHF | TGTGCCAGCAGCCGGGACAGGGGTAATTCACCCCTCCACTTT | TRBJ1-6 | TRBV18 | TRBD1 | -
CATSRITGKLFF | TGTGCCACCAGCAGGATTACAGGAAAACTGTTTTTT | TRBJ1-4 | TRBV15 | - | -
CASSSTGGYEQYF | TGTGCCAGCAGCTCTACAGGGGGCTACGAGCAGTACTTC | TRBJ2-7 | TRBV7-3 | TRBD1 | once
CASGQSTGYNSPLHF | TGTGCCAGCGGCCAGTCGACGGGCTATAATTCACCCCTCCACTTT | TRBJ1-6 | TRBV27 | - | few
CASSQEGPAGVADTQYF | TGCGCCAGCAGCCAAGAAGGGCCAGCGGGAGTAGCAGATACGCAGTATTTT | TRBJ2-3 | TRBV4-3 | TRBD2 | once
CASSLVDRDSGEQFF | TGTGCCAGCAGCTTGGTTGACAGGGATTCGGGTGAGCAGTTCTTC | TRBJ2-1 | TRBV5-6 | TRBD1 | -
CASSQGGGSEETQYF | TGCGCCAGCAGCCAAGGTGGGGGGTCTGAAGAGACCCAGTACTTC | TRBJ2-5 | TRBV4-3 | - | -
CASSLGSRFPHGGYTF | TGTGCCAGCAGTTTAGGGTCGAGGTTTCCGCACGGTGGCTACACCTTC | TRBJ1-2 | TRBV28 | - | -
CARGQGDYSNQPQHF | TGTGCCAGAGGACAGGGAGACTATAGCAATCAGCCCCAGCATTTT | TRBJ1-5 | TRBV21-1 | - | -
CSVEGGRGSNEQFF | TGCAGCGTTGAGGGCGGGAGAGGGAGCAATGAGCAGTTCTTC | TRBJ2-1 | TRBV29-1 | TRBD2 | -
CASSLWTEVNEKLFF | TGTGCCAGCAGTTTGTGGACAGAAGTTAATGAAAAACTGTTTTTT | TRBJ1-4 | TRBV28 | - | -
CASSVGSSGGTGELFF | TGTGCCAGCAGCGTAGGGTCTAGCGGGGGCACCGGGGAGCTGTTTTTT | TRBJ2-2 | TRBV9 | TRBD2 | few
CASSFTGQAGYTF | TGTGCCAGCAGTTTTACGGGACAGGCGGGCTACACCTTC | TRBJ1-2 | TRBV27 | TRBD1 | -
CASSPGRDRDEQYF | TGTGCCAGCTCACCGGGCAGGGATAGGGACGAGCAGTACTTC | TRBJ2-7 | TRBV18 | - | -
CASSVGGQGAYEQYF | TGTGCCAGCAGCGTAGGCGGCCAAGGGGCCTACGAGCAGTACTTC | TRBJ2-7 | TRBV9 | - | -
CASSELTGGPNTEAFF | TGTGCCAGCAGTGAATTAACAGGGGGACCGAACACTGAAGCTTTCTTT | TRBJ1-1 | TRBV28 | TRBD1 | -